Following are 25 T cell receptor beta chains from one sample sequenced in a study of cytomegalovirus exposure and HLA in healthy donors. Use of 60 Vbeta and 13 Jbeta primers characterized the PCR. Produced via immunoSEQ multiplex PCR; TCRdb's table is partial and in-frame only. The sample contains roughly 100,000 clones, almost 80% of which appear only once. Source material: PBMCs. The source of these receptors is a man between 50 and 59 years old in good health and CMV-seropositive.

The chain has TRBV29-1 and TRBJ2-1, with a weak D call TRBD1 (6 bases). The germline V gene encodes CDR1 SQVTM and CDR2 ANQGSEA. Trimming left V 4 bases short and J 5 bases short, with 12 bases between. The CDR3 runs 13 residues. CDR3 sequence: CSVAGQLNNEQFF. For the CDR3, the DNA is TGCAGCGTTGCGGGACAACTGAACAATGAGCAGTTCTTC.

This clone was detected only once. V and J are TRBV7-3 and TRBJ2-2; no reliable D call. Trimming removed 5 bases at V and 9 bases at J, with 16 bases between. This CDR3 is 14 amino acids long. The V gene's germline CDR1 is SGHTA and CDR2 FQGTGA. CDR3 sequence (DNA): TGTGCCAGCAGCCCTCCCGAAAAAGCGTGGGAGCTGTTTTTT. This translates into CASSPPEKAWELFF.

The rearrangement joins TRBV10-2 to TRBJ1-1; D unresolved. CDR1 and CDR2 (germline): WSHSY, SAAADI. V was pared by 1 base and J by 1 base, with 7 bases between. The CDR3 consists of 14 residues. CDR3 sequence reads: CASSEWASNTEAFF. The DNA for the CDR3 is TGCGCCAGCAGTGAGTGGGCCTCGAACACTGAAGCTTTCTTT.

V gene TRBV10-1 combines with J gene TRBJ2-3; 12 bases are a match to TRBD2. This CDR3 is built from 19 residues. Losses at the gene ends were 6 bases for V and 8 bases for J; bases not matched to a gene: 21. Germline loops: CDR1 WNHNN, CDR2 SYGVQD (reference sequence). The CDR3 loop is CASSLPNQRLAGVVGTQYF. In DNA form, the CDR3 reads TGCGCCAGCAGCCTACCTAACCAGCGACTAGCGGGAGTAGTGGGTACGCAGTATTTT.

For this clone: Other DNA sequences within the sample encode an identical CDR3. The chain joins TRBV27 to TRBJ2-7; maybe TRBD1 (6 bases). The CDR3 runs 14 residues. V lost 4 bases, J lost 2 bases, and 12 bases lay in between. CDR1 is MNHEY and CDR2 is SMNVEV in the germline V gene (reference sequence). Here the CDR3 reads CASSSQTGPYEQYF. Here the CDR3 DNA reads TGTGCCAGCAGTTCACAGACAGGACCCTACGAGCAGTACTTC.

The V call is TRBV5-4, the J call TRBJ2-5; 12 bases line up with TRBD1. There are 14 residues in the CDR3. Germline V CDR1 and CDR2: SGHNT, YYREEE (reference sequence). J lost 5 bases, V lost 4 bases, and 3 bases had no gene match. The CDR3 coding sequence is TGTGCCAGCAGCGGGGACAGGGGGCGGGAGACCCAGTACTTC. This sequence encodes CASSGDRGRETQYF.

This chain joins TRBV5-1 and TRBJ2-5; 7 bases match TRBD2. J was trimmed by 2 bases and V by 4 bases; bases with no gene match: 8. The CDR3 has 15 amino acids. The germline gives CDR1 SGHRS, CDR2 YFSETQ. The chain's CDR3 is CASSHAWGGQETQYF. The CDR3 DNA reads TGCGCCAGCAGCCATGCATGGGGGGGACAAGAGACCCAGTACTTC.

This chain uses TRBV20-1 with TRBJ2-7; no firm D call. The germline gives CDR1 DFQATT, CDR2 SNEGSKA (reference sequence). V was cut by 2 bases and J by 4 bases, with 6 bases left in between. The CDR3 consists of 11 residues. Here the CDR3 reads CSARSEYEQYF. The CDR3 DNA follows: TGCAGTGCTAGATCAGAATACGAGCAGTACTTC.

The chain is built from TRBV7-7 and TRBJ2-3; the D gene is possibly TRBD2 (6 bases). The germline V and J ends were trimmed by 5 bases and 2 bases, with 14 bases remaining between them. CDR3 length: 15 residues. CDR1 is SSHAT and CDR2 is FNYEAQ in the germline V gene (reference sequence). The CDR3 sequence: CASSQGTGYTDTQYF. In DNA, the CDR3 is TGTGCCAGCAGCCAAGGGACTGGCTACACAGATACGCAGTATTTT.

This clone was seen only once. The V gene is TRBV6-6, the J gene TRBJ2-3; tentatively, D is TRBD2 (5 bases). Trimming shortened V by 6 bases and J by 0 bases, and 13 bases separated the two germline ends. This CDR3 has 15 amino acids. Germline CDR1 reads MNHNY; CDR2 reads SVGAGI (reference sequence). The CDR3 loop is CASSLLGISTDTQYF. CDR3 nucleotide sequence: TGTGCCAGCAGCTTACTAGGGATTAGCACAGATACGCAGTATTTT.

This chain uses TRBV19 with TRBJ2-7, with a weak D call TRBD1 (5 bases). The V end lost 5 bases, the J end lost 2 bases, and 16 bases lay between the germline ends. The CDR3 runs to 15 residues. Looked up from germline, CDR1 is LNHDA and CDR2 is SQIVND (reference sequence). CDR3 DNA: TGTGCCAGTAGTCAGTGGACACGGAAGACCTACGAGCAGTACTTC. Translation: CASSQWTRKTYEQYF.

The chain joins TRBV5-1 to TRBJ1-5, with TRBD1 as a possible D gene (6 bases). CDR1 is SGHRS, CDR2 YFSETQ, per germline. This CDR3 region has 17 residues. Trimming shortened V by 0 bases and J by 0 bases, and 13 bases separated the two germline ends. The CDR3 DNA reads TGCGCCAGCAGCTTGGGGGCAGGGGCCCTTAGCAATCAGCCCCAGCATTTT. Translation gives CASSLGAGALSNQPQHF.

The chain uses TRBV9 and TRBJ2-3, with a possible D match to TRBD1 (5 bases). Germline CDR1 SGDLS, CDR2 YYNGEE. The germline V and J ends were trimmed by 0 bases and 6 bases, with 5 bases remaining between them. There are 12 residues in the CDR3. This chain's CDR3 is CASSVEGDTQYF. CDR3 DNA: TGTGCCAGCAGCGTAGAGGGGGATACGCAGTATTTT.

This rearrangement joins TRBV5-1 to TRBJ2-7; TRBD2 agrees at 7 bases. V gave up 6 bases and J gave up 5 bases; unmatched junction bases: 8. The V gene's germline CDR1 is SGHRS and CDR2 YFSETQ. The CDR3 contains 13 residues. The CDR3 DNA is TGCGCCAGCACCGGGACTATTGGGAACGAGCAGTACTTC. This gives the protein CASTGTIGNEQYF. The variable domain in full, with the rest retrieved from reference TRBV5-1 and TRBJ2-7, is KAGVTQTPRYLIKTRGQQVTLSCSPISGHRSVSWYQQTPGQGLQFLFEYFSETQRNKGNFPGRFSGRQFSNSRSEMNVSTLELGDSALYLCASTGTIGNEQYFGPGTRLTVT.

The chain combines TRBV5-6 with TRBJ2-7; TRBD2 might be the D (6 bases). This CDR3 contains 17 residues. Germline loops: CDR1 SGHDT, CDR2 YYEEEE. Trimming removed 0 bases from V and 4 bases from J, with 20 bases in between. CDR3 coding DNA: TGTGCCAGCAGCTTGGCCATTGCGGGGATGGAGGGATACGAGCAGTACTTC. Amino acids: CASSLAIAGMEGYEQYF.

The CDR3: CSARDRDYEQYF. For the CDR3, the DNA is TGCAGCGCCAGAGACAGGGACTACGAGCAGTACTTC. The chain joins TRBV29-1 to TRBJ2-7; TRBD1 matches at 7 bases. Per germline, CDR1 SQVTM and CDR2 ANQGSEA. The CDR3 spans 12 residues. V lost 7 bases, J lost 3 bases, and 6 bases stayed unmatched.

The chain has TRBV27 and TRBJ1-6; D gene ambiguous. Germline V gene lookup returns CDR1 MNHEY and CDR2 SMNVEV (reference sequence). CDR3 size: 14 residues. Trimming took 5 bases from V and 9 from J, leaving 14 bases between them. The CDR3 bases are TGTGCCAGCAGTCGGGGTGAGGCCCGTTCACCCCTCCACTTT. The encoded protein is CASSRGEARSPLHF.

This clone was observed a few times. The chain links TRBV6-5 to TRBJ1-1; D might be TRBD1 (6 bases). This CDR3 spans 14 amino acids. V lost 4 bases and J 2 bases, leaving 11 bases between the germline ends. Germline-derived CDR1 and CDR2 are MNHEY and SVGAGI. The DNA of the CDR3 is TGTGCCAGCAGTTCGGCAGGGGATAACACTGAAGCTTTCTTT. Translating it yields CASSSAGDNTEAFF.

This clone was counted a few times. The rearrangement joins TRBV6-1 to TRBJ2-2; D is unclear. The germline CDR1 and CDR2 sequences are MNHNS and SASEGT. CDR3 size: 13 residues. V gave up 4 bases and J gave up 6 bases, with 9 bases separating them. The CDR3 bases are TGTGCCAGCAGTGTCCTCGGGTCCGGGGAGCTGTTTTTT. Encoded protein: CASSVLGSGELFF.

V and J are TRBV6-5 and TRBJ2-2; 10 bases map to TRBD1. Germline lookup yields CDR1 MNHEY and CDR2 SVGAGI. This CDR3 has 15 amino acids. J gave up 6 bases and V 7 bases, and 8 bases lay outside the gene matches. CDR3 nucleotides: TGTGCCAGCACCCCGTCCGGGACAGGGGCCGGGGAGCTGTTTTTT. This gives the protein CASTPSGTGAGELFF.

The CDR3 sequence: CASSGPYRGFTDTQYF. CDR3 nucleotides: TGTGCCAGCAGTGGCCCCTACAGGGGATTCACAGATACGCAGTATTTT. V is TRBV2 and J is TRBJ2-3; 7 bases fit TRBD1. In germline, CDR1 is SNHLY, CDR2 FYNNEI. The V gene end was trimmed by 4 bases and the J gene end by 2 bases; junction bases not matched to a gene: 9. This CDR3 comprises 16 residues.

This clone showed up just once. The rearrangement links TRBV5-1 to TRBJ2-3; a possible D gene is TRBD2 (5 bases). Germline values: CDR1 SGHRS, CDR2 YFSETQ. This CDR3 contains 14 residues. V lost 3 bases and J 4 bases, leaving 12 bases between the germline ends. As DNA, the CDR3 is TGCGCCAGCAGCTCCGGGGTGAAGGCAGATACGCAGTATTTT. Its protein is CASSSGVKADTQYF.

The V gene is TRBV2, the J gene TRBJ2-7; 8 nucleotides agree with TRBD1. CDR1 and CDR2 from the germline V gene are SNHLY and FYNNEI. The length of the CDR3 is 14 residues. The V segment lost 11 bases and the J segment 0 bases; nucleotides outside the gene matches: 9. The CDR3 loop reads CAGRQGSSSYEQYF. DNA of the CDR3: TGTGCCGGAAGACAGGGGTCGAGCTCCTACGAGCAGTACTTC.

This clone showed up just a few times. V usage is TRBV7-9 and J usage is TRBJ2-1; tentative D call: TRBD2 (6 bases). Germline V gives CDR1 SEHNR, CDR2 FQNEAQ (reference sequence). V was trimmed by 2 bases and J by 9 bases, leaving 11 bases between them. This CDR3 is built from 13 residues. The CDR3 here is CASSLQTGAEQFF. For the CDR3, the DNA is TGTGCCAGCAGCTTACAAACGGGAGCTGAGCAGTTCTTC.

The chain employs TRBV5-5 and TRBJ2-5, with D uncertain. The germline CDR1 and CDR2 sequences are SGHKS and YYEKEE (reference sequence). This CDR3 is built from 11 residues. Trimming took off 2 bases at V and 5 bases at J, with 4 bases between the two ends. This CDR3 reads CASSFRETQYF. The CDR3, as DNA: TGTGCCAGCAGCTTCAGGGAGACCCAGTACTTC.